The sequence of this T cell receptor (beta chain) was determined in a study of blood T cell repertoires in COVID-19. Study-wide context: Material from acute and convalescent COVID-19 was sourced from the United States, Italy and Spain. PBMCs, B-cell-depleted T cells, or T cells were the source of the cDNA or gDNA that made up the material.

In the source study's methods: Reference gene primers were amplified, and this amplification served to estimate nucleated cell counts. Assay: immunoSEQ multiplex PCR; the TCRdb copy retains only in-frame clones and omits some. V, J and clone size were drawn from that table, and D and trimming were deduced from the DNA. This table has about 83,000 clones, 87% appearing once. J lost 3 bases, V lost 0 bases, and 8 bases had no gene match. The CDR3 consists of 18 residues. CDR1 and CDR2 (germline): SGHTA, FQGTGA. The sequence was obtained from a woman between 50 and 59 years old with active or convalescent COVID-19. This sequence joins TRBV7-3 and TRBJ2-2; TRBD2 agrees at 9 bases. Material: peripheral blood. The CDR3: CASSLTVWRGGDTGELFF. CDR3 bases: TGTGCCAGCAGCTTAACGGTGTGGCGGGGGGGCGACACCGGGGAGCTGTTTTTT.